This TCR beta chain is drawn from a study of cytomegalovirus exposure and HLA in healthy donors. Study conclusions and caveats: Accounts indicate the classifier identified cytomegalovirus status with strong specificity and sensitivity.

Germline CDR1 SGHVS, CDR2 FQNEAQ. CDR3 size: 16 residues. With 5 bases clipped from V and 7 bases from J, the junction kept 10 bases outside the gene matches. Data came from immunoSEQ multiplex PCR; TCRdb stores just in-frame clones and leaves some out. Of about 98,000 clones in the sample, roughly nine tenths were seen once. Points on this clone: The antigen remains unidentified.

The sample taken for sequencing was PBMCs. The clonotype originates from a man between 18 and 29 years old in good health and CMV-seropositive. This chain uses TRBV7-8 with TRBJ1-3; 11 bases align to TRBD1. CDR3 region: CASSPGQGATWNTIYF. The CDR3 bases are TGTGCCAGCAGCCCAGGACAGGGGGCGACATGGAACACCATATATTTT. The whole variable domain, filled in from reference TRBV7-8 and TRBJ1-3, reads GAGVSQSPRYKVAKRGQDVALRCDPISGHVSLFWYQQALGQGPEFLTYFQNEAQLDKSGLPSDRFFAERPEGSVSTLKIQRTQQEDSAVYLCASSPGQGATWNTIYFGEGSWLTVV.